Here is one T cell receptor (beta chain) with its context. Its matching antigen is unknown. V was pared by 8 bases and J by 7 bases, with 3 bases of the junction left unmatched. Per the germline V gene, CDR1 is ENHRY and CDR2 is SYGVKD. This CDR3 contains 12 residues. The source of the sample is a study of beta chain features in type 1 diabetes. Notes on the study in general: Among all four CD4+ subsets, Type 1 diabetes patients had TCRB CDR3s that were moderately but significantly shorter.

As every portion of the isolated RNA was reverse transcribed, the sequencing read expressed TCRB transcripts. TCRdb keeps only in-frame clones here, not all; method: immunoSEQ multiplex PCR. The sample includes hundreds of thousands of clones, roughly 13% of them seen just once. The V and J genes are TRBV10-3 and TRBJ1-1, with 11 bases that match TRBD1. The sequence derives from a man between 18 and 29 years old with type 1 diabetes. Sequences were obtained from naive CD4+ T cells from blood. CDR3 residues: CAIGQGAGEAFF. DNA of the CDR3: TGTGCCATCGGACAGGGGGCCGGTGAAGCTTTCTTT.